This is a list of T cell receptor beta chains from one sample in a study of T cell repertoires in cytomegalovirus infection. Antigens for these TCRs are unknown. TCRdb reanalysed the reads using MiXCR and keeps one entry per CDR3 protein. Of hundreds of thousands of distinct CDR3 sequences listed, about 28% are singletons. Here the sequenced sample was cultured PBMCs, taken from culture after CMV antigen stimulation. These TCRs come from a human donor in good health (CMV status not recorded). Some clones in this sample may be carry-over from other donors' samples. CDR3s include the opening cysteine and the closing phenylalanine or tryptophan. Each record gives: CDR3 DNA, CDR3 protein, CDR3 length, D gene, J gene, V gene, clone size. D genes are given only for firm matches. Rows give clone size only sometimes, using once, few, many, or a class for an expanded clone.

cdr3_nt: TGTGCCAGCAGCGCCACAGGGAACAGGGCGTTCTTC
cdr3_aa: CASSATGNRAFF
cdr3_length: 12
d_call: NA
j_call: TRBJ2-1
v_call: TRBV11-2
clone_size: few

cdr3_nt: TGCAGTGCTAATGTGTTAGCGGGAGCGGACCGAGAGACCCAGTACTTC
cdr3_aa: CSANVLAGADRETQYF
cdr3_length: 16
d_call: TRBD2
j_call: TRBJ2-5
v_call: TRBV20-1
clone_size: NA

cdr3_nt: TGTGCCAGCAGCTTTAGCGGGGGAATCTACAATGAGCAGTTCTTC
cdr3_aa: CASSFSGGIYNEQFF
cdr3_length: 15
d_call: TRBD2
j_call: TRBJ2-1
v_call: TRBV11-2
clone_size: NA

cdr3_nt: TGTGCCAGCAGCTTAGGGAGGGGGCCCAATCAGCCCCAGCATTTT
cdr3_aa: CASSLGRGPNQPQHF
cdr3_length: 15
d_call: TRBD1
j_call: TRBJ1-5
v_call: TRBV11-2
clone_size: few

cdr3_nt: TGTGCCAGCAGCTTAGCGCGGGGGACTGAAGCTTTCTTT
cdr3_aa: CASSLARGTEAFF
cdr3_length: 13
d_call: NA
j_call: TRBJ1-1
v_call: TRBV12-3/TRBV12-4
clone_size: many

cdr3_nt: TGTGCCAGCGGCAGACAGCCCCAGCATTTT
cdr3_aa: CASGRQPQHF
cdr3_length: 10
d_call: NA
j_call: TRBJ1-5
v_call: TRBV28
clone_size: few

cdr3_nt: TGTGCCAGCAGTGGGGGGTGGAACTGGGAGCGCACAGATACGCAGTATTTT
cdr3_aa: CASSGGWNWERTDTQYF
cdr3_length: 17
d_call: NA
j_call: TRBJ2-3
v_call: TRBV27
clone_size: many

cdr3_nt: TGTGCCAGCAGCGATTTCACAGGGCGGGATTCACCCCTCCACTTT
cdr3_aa: CASSDFTGRDSPLHF
cdr3_length: 15
d_call: NA
j_call: TRBJ1-6
v_call: TRBV7-2
clone_size: many

cdr3_nt: TGTGCCAGCAGTTTTGAGTACTCTGGAAACACCATATATTTT
cdr3_aa: CASSFEYSGNTIYF
cdr3_length: 14
d_call: NA
j_call: TRBJ1-3
v_call: TRBV28
clone_size: NA

cdr3_nt: TGCAGTGCTAGAAAAGGGAGCGGGAGACACAATGAGCAGTTCTTC
cdr3_aa: CSARKGSGRHNEQFF
cdr3_length: 15
d_call: TRBD2
j_call: TRBJ2-1
v_call: TRBV20-1
clone_size: NA

cdr3_nt: TGTGCCAGCAGCCAAGGCGGGGGGGCCACGGATACGCAGTATTTT
cdr3_aa: CASSQGGGATDTQYF
cdr3_length: 15
d_call: TRBD2
j_call: TRBJ2-3
v_call: TRBV3-1
clone_size: few

cdr3_nt: TGTGCCAGCAGTTTAAAAGCGCTGAGGGGGGCCGGGGAGCTGTTTTTT
cdr3_aa: CASSLKALRGAGELFF
cdr3_length: 16
d_call: NA
j_call: TRBJ2-2
v_call: TRBV28
clone_size: few

cdr3_nt: TGCAGCGTTTCCGTAACTAGCGGGACCAGCGAGCAGTACTTC
cdr3_aa: CSVSVTSGTSEQYF
cdr3_length: 14
d_call: TRBD2
j_call: TRBJ2-7
v_call: TRBV29-1
clone_size: NA

cdr3_nt: TGTGCCAGTCGACAGGGGCCCTCCAAGGGATCACCCCTCCACTTT
cdr3_aa: CASRQGPSKGSPLHF
cdr3_length: 15
d_call: TRBD1
j_call: TRBJ1-6
v_call: TRBV19
clone_size: few

cdr3_nt: TGCAGTGCTACTCTAAGCGGGGGGGCCGGCGAGCAGTACTTC
cdr3_aa: CSATLSGGAGEQYF
cdr3_length: 14
d_call: TRBD2
j_call: TRBJ2-7
v_call: TRBV20-1
clone_size: NA

cdr3_nt: TGTGCCAGCAGCCGGACTCCGCAACAGGGGCGGGTGAACACTGAAGCTTTCTTT
cdr3_aa: CASSRTPQQGRVNTEAFF
cdr3_length: 18
d_call: TRBD1
j_call: TRBJ1-1
v_call: TRBV6-2/TRBV6-3
clone_size: once

cdr3_nt: TGTGCCAGCAGTGAGGGGCAGGCGAAACAAGAGACCCAGTACTTC
cdr3_aa: CASSEGQAKQETQYF
cdr3_length: 15
d_call: NA
j_call: TRBJ2-5
v_call: TRBV9
clone_size: few

cdr3_nt: TGTGCCAGCAGCTTTTGGCCCGGGAGGGAAACTAATGAAAAACTGTTTTTT
cdr3_aa: CASSFWPGRETNEKLFF
cdr3_length: 17
d_call: NA
j_call: TRBJ1-4
v_call: TRBV7-9
clone_size: once

cdr3_nt: TGTGCCAGCAGCTGGGGACAGGGTGGCTACGAGCAGTACTTC
cdr3_aa: CASSWGQGGYEQYF
cdr3_length: 14
d_call: TRBD1
j_call: TRBJ2-7
v_call: TRBV7-6
clone_size: NA

cdr3_nt: TGTGCCAGCAGCTTAAACACAGCCTACGAGCAGTACTTC
cdr3_aa: CASSLNTAYEQYF
cdr3_length: 13
d_call: NA
j_call: TRBJ2-7
v_call: TRBV7-2
clone_size: NA

cdr3_nt: TGTGCCAGCAGTCGCCTACAGGGTCTCTGGGGCTCCTTC
cdr3_aa: CASSRLQGLWGSF
cdr3_length: 13
d_call: NA
j_call: TRBJ1-2
v_call: TRBV12-3/TRBV12-4
clone_size: once

cdr3_nt: TGTGCCACCAGTGAAGGGTACGAGCAGTACTTC
cdr3_aa: CATSEGYEQYF
cdr3_length: 11
d_call: NA
j_call: TRBJ2-7
v_call: TRBV24-1
clone_size: NA

cdr3_nt: TGTGCCAGCAGACGACTAGCGGGAGAGGATACGCAGTATTTT
cdr3_aa: CASRRLAGEDTQYF
cdr3_length: 14
d_call: TRBD2
j_call: TRBJ2-3
v_call: TRBV7-8
clone_size: NA

cdr3_nt: TGTGCCAGCAGCTTAGCGCAGGTAGCGGGACCTTACAATGAGCAGTTCTTC
cdr3_aa: CASSLAQVAGPYNEQFF
cdr3_length: 17
d_call: TRBD2
j_call: TRBJ2-1
v_call: TRBV7-2
clone_size: few

cdr3_nt: TGTGCCAGCAGTTACCTACGTAGCTCCTACAATGAGCAGTTCTTC
cdr3_aa: CASSYLRSSYNEQFF
cdr3_length: 15
d_call: NA
j_call: TRBJ2-1
v_call: TRBV6-5
clone_size: many

cdr3_nt: TGTGCCAGTAGTATTGAGGGCATCCAAGAGACCCAGTACTTC
cdr3_aa: CASSIEGIQETQYF
cdr3_length: 14
d_call: NA
j_call: TRBJ2-5
v_call: TRBV19
clone_size: NA

cdr3_nt: TGTGCCAGCAGCTCCGACAGGGGCCTGGCCGGGGAGCTGTTTTTT
cdr3_aa: CASSSDRGLAGELFF
cdr3_length: 15
d_call: TRBD1
j_call: TRBJ2-2
v_call: TRBV11-3
clone_size: few

cdr3_nt: TGTGCCAGCAGCCATCCTACAGGGTACTCCTACAATGAGCAGTTCTTC
cdr3_aa: CASSHPTGYSYNEQFF
cdr3_length: 16
d_call: NA
j_call: TRBJ2-1
v_call: TRBV7-9
clone_size: few

cdr3_nt: TGCAGTGCTAGAGAGAGAGGGACAGGAGGGAACACTGAAGCTTTCTTT
cdr3_aa: CSARERGTGGNTEAFF
cdr3_length: 16
d_call: TRBD1
j_call: TRBJ1-1
v_call: TRBV20-1
clone_size: many

cdr3_nt: TGTGCCAGCAGCCCCGGGACGGAGCCTGTGGGTACGCAGTATTTT
cdr3_aa: CASSPGTEPVGTQYF
cdr3_length: 15
d_call: NA
j_call: TRBJ2-3
v_call: TRBV27
clone_size: NA

cdr3_nt: TGTGCCAGCAGCCGGACAGGGTCTAACTATGGCTACACCTTC
cdr3_aa: CASSRTGSNYGYTF
cdr3_length: 14
d_call: TRBD1
j_call: TRBJ1-2
v_call: TRBV27
clone_size: many

cdr3_nt: TGCAGTGCTCCCCGTCCGGGACTGGCCTACAATGAGCAGTTCTTC
cdr3_aa: CSAPRPGLAYNEQFF
cdr3_length: 15
d_call: NA
j_call: TRBJ2-1
v_call: TRBV20-1
clone_size: NA

cdr3_nt: TGCGCCAGCAGCTTGGGAGGGGGATCGCGACAGCCCCAGCATTTT
cdr3_aa: CASSLGGGSRQPQHF
cdr3_length: 15
d_call: NA
j_call: TRBJ1-5
v_call: TRBV5-1
clone_size: many

cdr3_nt: TGTGCCAGCAGCTCCAGACTAGCGGGAGGTCTGACCTACGAGCAGTACTTC
cdr3_aa: CASSSRLAGGLTYEQYF
cdr3_length: 17
d_call: TRBD2
j_call: TRBJ2-7
v_call: TRBV7-8
clone_size: many

cdr3_nt: TGTGCCAGCAGCTTGGGGGACAGGGAAGGGGACGAGCAGTACTTC
cdr3_aa: CASSLGDREGDEQYF
cdr3_length: 15
d_call: TRBD1
j_call: TRBJ2-7
v_call: TRBV5-4
clone_size: few

cdr3_nt: TGTGCTAGTGGTTACAGCAATCAGCCCCAGCATTTT
cdr3_aa: CASGYSNQPQHF
cdr3_length: 12
d_call: NA
j_call: TRBJ1-5
v_call: TRBV12-5
clone_size: NA

cdr3_nt: TGCAGCGTGAACGGAGCTGAAGCTTTCTTT
cdr3_aa: CSVNGAEAFF
cdr3_length: 10
d_call: NA
j_call: TRBJ1-1
v_call: TRBV29-1
clone_size: few

cdr3_nt: TGTGCCAGCAGTGAATCGGGACAGGGATTTGACGAGCAGTACTTC
cdr3_aa: CASSESGQGFDEQYF
cdr3_length: 15
d_call: TRBD1
j_call: TRBJ2-7
v_call: TRBV2
clone_size: NA

cdr3_nt: TGTGCCAGCAGTTACTCAAGAAGAACCATAAATACGCAGTATTTT
cdr3_aa: CASSYSRRTINTQYF
cdr3_length: 15
d_call: NA
j_call: TRBJ2-3
v_call: TRBV6-6
clone_size: NA

cdr3_nt: TGCAGTGCTAGCGTGATTGGGGGGAGCAATCAGCCCCAGCATTTT
cdr3_aa: CSASVIGGSNQPQHF
cdr3_length: 15
d_call: NA
j_call: TRBJ1-5
v_call: TRBV20-1
clone_size: NA

cdr3_nt: TGTGCCAGCAGCTCGAGGGGACCGCCTAACTATGGCTACACCTTC
cdr3_aa: CASSSRGPPNYGYTF
cdr3_length: 15
d_call: NA
j_call: TRBJ1-2
v_call: TRBV7-6
clone_size: few

cdr3_nt: TGTGCCATCAGTGAAAAGGGAAACAATGAGCAGTTCTTC
cdr3_aa: CAISEKGNNEQFF
cdr3_length: 13
d_call: NA
j_call: TRBJ2-1
v_call: TRBV10-3
clone_size: few

cdr3_nt: TGTGCCAGCAGCCGGAGGGGGACCCCAGATACGCAGTATTTT
cdr3_aa: CASSRRGTPDTQYF
cdr3_length: 14
d_call: NA
j_call: TRBJ2-3
v_call: TRBV7-8
clone_size: few

cdr3_nt: TGTGCCAGCTCTAGGGGAGGGATCTCCTACGAGCAGTACTTC
cdr3_aa: CASSRGGISYEQYF
cdr3_length: 14
d_call: TRBD2
j_call: TRBJ2-7
v_call: TRBV27
clone_size: few

cdr3_nt: TGCGCCAGCAGCAGTAATCTTGAAGCTTTCTTT
cdr3_aa: CASSSNLEAFF
cdr3_length: 11
d_call: NA
j_call: TRBJ1-1
v_call: TRBV5-1
clone_size: NA

cdr3_nt: TGTGCCAGCAGCCCGGTCCAACAGCCTCTGAATTCACCCCTCCACTTT
cdr3_aa: CASSPVQQPLNSPLHF
cdr3_length: 16
d_call: NA
j_call: TRBJ1-6
v_call: TRBV7-9
clone_size: few

cdr3_nt: TGTGCCAGCAGTTTATCGCCAGGTCCCCTCAATGAGCAGTTCTTC
cdr3_aa: CASSLSPGPLNEQFF
cdr3_length: 15
d_call: NA
j_call: TRBJ2-1
v_call: TRBV27
clone_size: NA

cdr3_nt: TGTGCCAGCAGTCTAACAGGGTCAGCCAAAAACATTCAGTACTTC
cdr3_aa: CASSLTGSAKNIQYF
cdr3_length: 15
d_call: NA
j_call: TRBJ2-4
v_call: TRBV12-3/TRBV12-4
clone_size: NA

cdr3_nt: TGTGCCAGCAGTCCGCCGGGGGGCCGCACGTACTTC
cdr3_aa: CASSPPGGRTYF
cdr3_length: 12
d_call: NA
j_call: TRBJ2-5
v_call: TRBV12-3/TRBV12-4
clone_size: few

cdr3_nt: TGTGCCAGCAGTTACAGTTGGACTAGCGGGAGGGCCGGGGAGACCCAGTACTTC
cdr3_aa: CASSYSWTSGRAGETQYF
cdr3_length: 18
d_call: TRBD2
j_call: TRBJ2-5
v_call: TRBV6-8
clone_size: NA

cdr3_nt: TGTGCCAGCAGCCTACTGGGACAGGGGATTAATGAAAAACTGTTTTTT
cdr3_aa: CASSLLGQGINEKLFF
cdr3_length: 16
d_call: TRBD1
j_call: TRBJ1-4
v_call: TRBV14
clone_size: few

cdr3_nt: TGTGCCAGCAGCTTAAAGAGGACTGGAGCCGAAGCTTTCTTT
cdr3_aa: CASSLKRTGAEAFF
cdr3_length: 14
d_call: NA
j_call: TRBJ1-1
v_call: TRBV7-6
clone_size: few

cdr3_nt: TGTGCCAGCAGCCCCGGGAGCGGGAGGGCCTCTGGGGCCAACGTCCTGACTTTC
cdr3_aa: CASSPGSGRASGANVLTF
cdr3_length: 18
d_call: TRBD2
j_call: TRBJ2-6
v_call: TRBV7-2
clone_size: few

cdr3_nt: TGTGCCACCAGTGATTTTCGACTCAACACCGGGGAGCTGTTTTTT
cdr3_aa: CATSDFRLNTGELFF
cdr3_length: 15
d_call: NA
j_call: TRBJ2-2
v_call: TRBV24-1
clone_size: NA

cdr3_nt: TGTGCCAGCAGCTTAGAACAGTTCTACAATGAGCAGTTCTTC
cdr3_aa: CASSLEQFYNEQFF
cdr3_length: 14
d_call: NA
j_call: TRBJ2-1
v_call: TRBV7-2
clone_size: few

cdr3_nt: TGTGCCAGCAGTTTATTGCTAGCGGGAGGGAAGACAGATACGCAGTATTTT
cdr3_aa: CASSLLLAGGKTDTQYF
cdr3_length: 17
d_call: TRBD2
j_call: TRBJ2-3
v_call: TRBV27
clone_size: NA

cdr3_nt: TGTGCCAGCAGGACCTGGGGAGGGAGAGGGTCCGGTGAGCAGTTCTTC
cdr3_aa: CASRTWGGRGSGEQFF
cdr3_length: 16
d_call: TRBD2
j_call: TRBJ2-1
v_call: TRBV2
clone_size: few

cdr3_nt: TGCGCCAGCAGCCAAGTTCGACCGGGGGGGCGTTTGGATACGCAGTATTTT
cdr3_aa: CASSQVRPGGRLDTQYF
cdr3_length: 17
d_call: TRBD2
j_call: TRBJ2-3
v_call: TRBV4-1
clone_size: NA

cdr3_nt: TGCAGCGTTTCTCGGGGGGCCGACGAGCAGTACTTC
cdr3_aa: CSVSRGADEQYF
cdr3_length: 12
d_call: NA
j_call: TRBJ2-7
v_call: TRBV29-1
clone_size: NA

cdr3_nt: TGTGCCAGCAGTGACGCAGGGAGGGTATACGAAAAACTGTTTTTT
cdr3_aa: CASSDAGRVYEKLFF
cdr3_length: 15
d_call: NA
j_call: TRBJ1-4
v_call: TRBV12-3/TRBV12-4
clone_size: NA